The subject of this entry is one T cell receptor (beta chain). With random hexamers, roughly 0.45 to 1 ug RNA was reverse transcribed. The method of amplification for TCR beta CDR3 was immunoSEQ multiplex PCR, covering 54 Vbeta and 13 Jbeta. Each CDR3 protein is one row after TCRdb ran MiXCR on the immunoSEQ multiplex PCR reads. The sample records roughly 150,000 distinct CDR3 sequences, approximately 93% being singletons. The multiple sclerosis control group was made up of treatment-naive patients with stable or active relapsing-remitting disease. Trimming removed 7 bases from V and 0 bases from J, with 7 bases in between. Germline loops: CDR1 MNHEY, CDR2 SMNVEV (reference sequence). The CDR3 has 13 residues. The data are from a study of CD8 T cells in Susac syndrome.

This receptor was identified in a human donor with multiple sclerosis. Sequences were obtained from CD8+ T cells from PBMCs. This sequence joins TRBV27 and TRBJ2-1, with D unresolved. The CDR3 DNA is TGTGCCAGCACCGGGTACTCCTACAATGAGCAGTTCTTC. Its protein product is CASTGYSYNEQFF.